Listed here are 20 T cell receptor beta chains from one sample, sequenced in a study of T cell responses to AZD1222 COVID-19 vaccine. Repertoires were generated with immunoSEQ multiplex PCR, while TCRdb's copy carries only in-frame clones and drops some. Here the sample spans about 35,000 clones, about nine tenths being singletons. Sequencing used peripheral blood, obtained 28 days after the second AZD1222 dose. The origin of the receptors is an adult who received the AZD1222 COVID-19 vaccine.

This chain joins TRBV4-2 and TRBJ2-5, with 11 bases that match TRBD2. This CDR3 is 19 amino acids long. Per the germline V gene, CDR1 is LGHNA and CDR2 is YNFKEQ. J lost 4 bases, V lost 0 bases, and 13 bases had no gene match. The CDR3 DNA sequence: TGTGCCAGCAGCCAAGATCCCCCAGGGCTAGCGGGGGGCCTAGAGACCCAGTACTTC. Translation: CASSQDPPGLAGGLETQYF.

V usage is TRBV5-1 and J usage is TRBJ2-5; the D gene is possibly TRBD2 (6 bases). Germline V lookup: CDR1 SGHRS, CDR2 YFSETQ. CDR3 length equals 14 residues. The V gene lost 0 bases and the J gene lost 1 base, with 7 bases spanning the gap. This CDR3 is CASSLGGAQETQYF. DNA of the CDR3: TGCGCCAGCAGCTTGGGCGGGGCCCAAGAGACCCAGTACTTC.

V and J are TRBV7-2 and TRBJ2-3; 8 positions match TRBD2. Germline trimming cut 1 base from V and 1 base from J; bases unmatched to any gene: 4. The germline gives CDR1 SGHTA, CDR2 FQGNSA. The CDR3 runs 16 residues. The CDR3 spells CASSLEGRGGTDTQYF. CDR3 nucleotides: TGTGCCAGCAGCTTAGAAGGGCGGGGGGGCACAGATACGCAGTATTTT.

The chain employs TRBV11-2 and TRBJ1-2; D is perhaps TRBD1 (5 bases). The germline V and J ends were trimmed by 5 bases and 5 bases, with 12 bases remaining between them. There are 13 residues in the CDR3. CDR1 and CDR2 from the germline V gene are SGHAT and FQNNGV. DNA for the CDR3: TGTGCCAGCAGCGAGGGACCGGAGTATGGCTACACCTTC. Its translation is CASSEGPEYGYTF.

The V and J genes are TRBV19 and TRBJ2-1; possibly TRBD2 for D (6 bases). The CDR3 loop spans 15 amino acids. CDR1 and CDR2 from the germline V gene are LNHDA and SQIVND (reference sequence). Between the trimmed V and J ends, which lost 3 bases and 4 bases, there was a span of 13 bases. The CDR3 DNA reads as TGTGCCAGTAGTATTGGGGGAGGCAGATACAATGAGCAGTTCTTC. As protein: CASSIGGGRYNEQFF.

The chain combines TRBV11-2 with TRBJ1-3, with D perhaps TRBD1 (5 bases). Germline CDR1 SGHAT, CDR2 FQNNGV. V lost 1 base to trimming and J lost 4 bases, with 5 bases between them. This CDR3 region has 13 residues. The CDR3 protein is CASSLGTGNTIYF. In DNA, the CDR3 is TGTGCCAGCAGCTTAGGGACAGGAAACACCATATATTTT. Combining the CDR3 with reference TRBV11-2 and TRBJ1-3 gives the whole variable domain EAGVAQSPRYKIIEKRQSVAFWCNPISGHATLYWYQQILGQGPKLLIQFQNNGVVDDSQLPKDRFSAERLKGVDSTLKIQPAKLEDSAVYLCASSLGTGNTIYFGEGSWLTVV.

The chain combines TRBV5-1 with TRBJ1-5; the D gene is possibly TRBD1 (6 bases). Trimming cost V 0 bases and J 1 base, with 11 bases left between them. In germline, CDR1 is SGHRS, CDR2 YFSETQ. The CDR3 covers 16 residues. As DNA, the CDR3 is TGCGCCAGCAGCTTGGGGGAAACAGGGAGCAATCAGCCCCAGCATTTT. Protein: CASSLGETGSNQPQHF. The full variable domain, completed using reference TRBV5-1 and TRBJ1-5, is KAGVTQTPRYLIKTRGQQVTLSCSPISGHRSVSWYQQTPGQGLQFLFEYFSETQRNKGNFPGRFSGRQFSNSRSEMNVSTLELGDSALYLCASSLGETGSNQPQHFGDGTRLSIL.

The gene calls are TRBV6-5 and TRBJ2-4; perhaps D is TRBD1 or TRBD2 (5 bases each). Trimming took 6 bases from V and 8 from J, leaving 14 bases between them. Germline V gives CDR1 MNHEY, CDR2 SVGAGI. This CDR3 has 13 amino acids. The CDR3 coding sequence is TGTGCCAGCAGGGGTGGGGGAATCGACATTCAGTACTTC. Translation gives CASRGGGIDIQYF.

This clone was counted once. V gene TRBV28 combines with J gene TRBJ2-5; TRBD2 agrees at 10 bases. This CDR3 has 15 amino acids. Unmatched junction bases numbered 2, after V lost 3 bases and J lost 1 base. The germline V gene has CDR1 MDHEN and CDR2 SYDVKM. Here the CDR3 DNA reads TGTGCCAGCAGTTTCGCTAGCGGGAGCCAAGAGACCCAGTACTTC. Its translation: CASSFASGSQETQYF.

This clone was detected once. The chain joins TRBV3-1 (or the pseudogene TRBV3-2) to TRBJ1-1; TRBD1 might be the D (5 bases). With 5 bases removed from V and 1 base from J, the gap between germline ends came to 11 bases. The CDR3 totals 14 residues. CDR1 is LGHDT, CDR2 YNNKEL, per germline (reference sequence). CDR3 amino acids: CASSSLDRNTEAFF. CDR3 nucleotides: TGTGCCAGCAGCAGCCTCGACAGGAACACTGAAGCTTTCTTT.

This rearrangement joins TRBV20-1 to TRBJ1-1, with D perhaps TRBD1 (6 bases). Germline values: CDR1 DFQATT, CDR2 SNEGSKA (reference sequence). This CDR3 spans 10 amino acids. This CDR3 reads CRGGPTEAFF. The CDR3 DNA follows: TGCAGGGGGGGCCCCACTGAAGCTTTCTTT.

This chain's CDR3 is CASSVTSGQYNEQFF. The DNA of the CDR3 is TGTGCCAGCAGCGTGACTAGCGGACAGTACAATGAGCAGTTCTTC. The chain links TRBV7-3 to TRBJ2-1; 9 bases align to TRBD2. This CDR3 contains 15 residues. V gave up 5 bases and J gave up 4 bases; unmatched junction bases: 6. Germline V lookup: CDR1 SGHTA, CDR2 FQGTGA.

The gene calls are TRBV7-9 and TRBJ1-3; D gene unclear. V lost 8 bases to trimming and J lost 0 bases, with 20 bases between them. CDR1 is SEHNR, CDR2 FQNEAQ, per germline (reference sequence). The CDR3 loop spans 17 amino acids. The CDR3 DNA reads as TGTGCCAGCGGGTCCCTTTGGGCACCCAGCTCTGGAAACACCATATATTTT. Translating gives CASGSLWAPSSGNTIYF.

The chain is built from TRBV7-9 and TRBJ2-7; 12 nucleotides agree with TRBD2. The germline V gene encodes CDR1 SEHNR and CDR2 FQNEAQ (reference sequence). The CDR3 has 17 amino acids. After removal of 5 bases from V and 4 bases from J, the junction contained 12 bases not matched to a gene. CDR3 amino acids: CASSPPSGRASMYEQYF. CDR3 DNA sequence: TGTGCCAGCAGCCCTCCTAGCGGGAGGGCCTCAATGTACGAGCAGTACTTC. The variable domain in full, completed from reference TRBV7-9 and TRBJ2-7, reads DTGVSQNPRHKITKRGQNVTFRCDPISEHNRLYWYRQTLGQGPEFLTYFQNEAQLEKSRLLSDRFSAERPKGSFSTLEIQRTEQGDSAMYLCASSPPSGRASMYEQYFGPGTRLTVT.

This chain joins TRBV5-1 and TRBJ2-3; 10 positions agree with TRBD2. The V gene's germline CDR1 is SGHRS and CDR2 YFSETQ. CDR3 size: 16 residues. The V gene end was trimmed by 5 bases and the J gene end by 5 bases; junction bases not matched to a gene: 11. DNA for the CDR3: TGCGCCAGCAGGGATGGGAGAGCGGGGGGGCGAGATACGCAGTATTTT. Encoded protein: CASRDGRAGGRDTQYF.

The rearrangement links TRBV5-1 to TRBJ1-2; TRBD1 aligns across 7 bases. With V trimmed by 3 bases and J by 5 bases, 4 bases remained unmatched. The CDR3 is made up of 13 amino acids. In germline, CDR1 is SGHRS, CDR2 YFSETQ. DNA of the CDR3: TGCGCCAGCAGCTCTGACAGGGCTTATGGCTACACCTTC. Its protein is CASSSDRAYGYTF.

CDR3 sequence (DNA): TGCAGCGTCGAGGGGCCAAGCACTGAAGCTTTCTTT. Translation: CSVEGPSTEAFF. This chain joins TRBV29-1 and TRBJ1-1, with a tentative D call TRBD1 (5 bases). CDR1 SQVTM and CDR2 ANQGSEA come from the germline V gene. V was pared by 6 bases and J by 4 bases, with 12 bases between. The CDR3 contains 12 residues.

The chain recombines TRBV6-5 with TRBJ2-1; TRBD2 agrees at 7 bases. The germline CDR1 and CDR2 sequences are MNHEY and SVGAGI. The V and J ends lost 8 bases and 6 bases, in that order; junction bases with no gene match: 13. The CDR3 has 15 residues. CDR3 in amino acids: CASLEPGTTINEQFF. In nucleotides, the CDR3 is TGTGCCAGCCTAGAACCCGGGACTACCATCAATGAGCAGTTCTTC.

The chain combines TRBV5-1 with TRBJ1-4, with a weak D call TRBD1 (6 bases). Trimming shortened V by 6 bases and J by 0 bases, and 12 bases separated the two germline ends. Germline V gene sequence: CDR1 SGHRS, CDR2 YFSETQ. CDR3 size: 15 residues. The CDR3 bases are TGCGCCAGCAAAGGACAGCTTACAACTAATGAAAAACTGTTTTTT. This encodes CASKGQLTTNEKLFF.

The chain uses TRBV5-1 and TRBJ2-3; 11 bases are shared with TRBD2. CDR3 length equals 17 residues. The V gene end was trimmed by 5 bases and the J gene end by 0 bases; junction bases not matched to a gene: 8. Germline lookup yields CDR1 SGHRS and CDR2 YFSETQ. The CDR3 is CASSSGTSGPSTDTQYF. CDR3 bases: TGCGCCAGCAGTTCCGGGACTAGCGGACCTAGCACAGATACGCAGTATTTT.